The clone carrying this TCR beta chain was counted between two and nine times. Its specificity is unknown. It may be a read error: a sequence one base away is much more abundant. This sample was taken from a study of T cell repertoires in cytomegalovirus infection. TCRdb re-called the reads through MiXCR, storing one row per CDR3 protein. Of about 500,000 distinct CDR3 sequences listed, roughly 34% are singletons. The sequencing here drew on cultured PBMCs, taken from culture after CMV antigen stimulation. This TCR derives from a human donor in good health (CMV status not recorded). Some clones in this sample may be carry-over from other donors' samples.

The DNA of the CDR3 is TGTGCCAGCAGCTCCGGGACTAGCGGTTACGAGCAGTACTTC. Amino acids: CASSSGTSGYEQYF. This chain joins TRBV5-4 and TRBJ2-7; 11 nucleotides match TRBD2. J was trimmed by 4 bases and V by 3 bases; bases with no gene match: 3. The V gene's germline CDR1 is SGHNT and CDR2 YYREEE (reference sequence). This CDR3 is 14 amino acids long.